This TCR beta chain was found in a study of T cells in Graves' hyperthyroidism and ophthalmopathy. This clonotype was recorded only once. One junction end disagrees with the germline gene, perhaps due to a read error. RNA transcripts provided the source from which TCR beta CDR3 regions were amplified. Carried out on the TCR CDR3, a first-round RT-PCR used the HTBI primer set. One entry per CDR3 protein results from TCRdb running MiXCR on the multiplex PCR reads. The sample gives hundreds of thousands of distinct CDR3 sequences, 30% to 40% of which show up once; roughly 30% is in the top ten. Germline loops: CDR1 WSHSY, CDR2 SAAADI. The CDR3 has 15 amino acids.

Specimen: blood. The V call is TRBV10-2, the J call TRBJ2-7; TRBD2 matches at 11 bases. The sequence was obtained from a woman aged 40 to 50 with Graves' hyperthyroidism. The CDR3 DNA reads as TGTGCCAGCAGGGGACTAGCGGCGAACACCGGGGAGCAGTACTTC. Translated: CASRGLAANTGEQYF.